Described below is a single TCR beta chain sequence and its context. This clonotype occurred many times. Which antigen it targets is not known. No much larger clone exists at a distance of one base, and base qualities are not known. RNA was isolated from bulk, unsorted tissue, and RNA quality was assessed with a NanoDrop ND-1000 and an Agilent 2100. The donors were newly diagnosed lung cancer patients admitted for thoracic surgery in China from August to November 2014 who had not received prior chemotherapy. Patients with previous radiotherapy or chemotherapy, or with another concurrent cancer, were excluded from the study. Surgical tissue pieces of about 1-2.2 cm3 were preserved in RNAlater solution and were kept at -80 degrees C until use. These data originate in a study of tumor and adjacent non-tumor tissue in lung cancer (dated by TCRdb to 2017 to 2018). Study-wide context: Patients with adenocarcinoma (approximately 12), squamous cell carcinoma (2) and small cell lung cancer (1) were included in the cohort. Sequencing generated a total of more than 95 million productive TCRbeta reads, averaging approximately 4 million reads per sample. Among the approximately 15 patients, ages ranged from roughly 30 to 85 years, roughly 10 were men and 5 were women, and disease was TNM stage I to III. A few dozen paired specimens, one tumor and one normal lung sample per patient, were profiled by TCRbeta CDR3 sequencing. The study compared bulk TCRbeta repertoires between lung tumor tissue and matched distant non-tumor lung tissue from fewer than 18 lung cancer patients.

Libraries came from multiplex PCR. The instrument was an Illumina HiSeq 2500. TCRbeta libraries were constructed through three rounds of nested PCR with primers (Table S4) according to protocols modified from ARM-PCR. PCR products of 200-500 bp were gel-excised and purified with the QIAquick gel extraction kit before sequencing. The source study handled its data this way. Trimmomatic was used to clean the reads, FLASH merged the cleaned reads into complete CDR3 sequences, and MiTCR assigned the sequences to V(D)J germline segments. VDJtools was used to compute clonal diversity as the inverse Simpson's index. A read counted as productive if the sequence was in-frame and lacked a premature stop codon. Through fastp at Q25 and MiXCR, TCRdb rebuilt clones from the public reads, retaining in-frame beta chains. One record per CDR3 amino acid sequence lists the most common genes and DNA. None of the V and J calls come from the authors' own analysis; TCRdb made them. This sample gives tens of thousands of distinct CDR3 sequences in total; roughly 56% of them show up just once. The ten largest account for around 20% of the sample.

At the junction V is shortened by 4 bases and J by 0 bases; bases outside the gene matches: 6. Reading the germline V gene gives CDR1 MGHRA and CDR2 YSYEKL. Counted from cysteine to phenylalanine, this CDR3 has 17 amino acids. CDR3 DNA is the only sequence kept; it has 51 bases, read in frame from the first base. Overall results and qualifications from the work: Neither the sequencing platform nor unique molecular identifiers are named or mentioned anywhere in the methods. In normal lung, the top 100 clones accounted for a significantly larger cumulative share of the repertoire than in tumor tissue. Peripheral blood was not sequenced, so blood TCRbeta repertoires in these lung cancer patients were not examined. TCR diversity was significantly higher in younger patients, and greater tumor TCR diversity was associated with shorter overall survival and shorter disease-free survival. Only about 15 patients were included in the cohort, and the need for larger samples and more detailed clinical data was noted by the authors. Significantly higher TCR diversity (inverse Simpson) was observed in tumor tissue than in normal lung tissue (roughly 390 vs 170, P = 0.0075, Mann-Whitney U test).

The specimen sequenced was lung tumor tissue. This TCR derives from a man in his forties or fifties with non-small cell lung cancer. The chain couples TRBV4-1 to TRBJ2-3, with 11 bases aligning to TRBD1. CDR3 sequence: CASSRGTGGFSTDTQYF. The sequenced DNA is TGCGCCAGCAGCCGCGGGACAGGGGGTTTTAGCACAGATACGCAGTATTTT.